The subject of this entry is one T cell receptor beta chain. Its antigen is unidentified. The CDR3 spans 15 residues. Trimming removed 3 bases from V and 0 bases from J, with 10 bases in between. Germline lookup yields CDR1 KGHSH and CDR2 LQKENI. The data were obtained in a study of T cell responses to AZD1222 COVID-19 vaccine. Study-level findings and limits: The study identified only a handful of AZD1222 recipients as seropositive at baseline.

TCRdb's copy holds only in-frame clones and misses some; the assay was immunoSEQ multiplex PCR. The sample includes around 200,000 clones, roughly 88% seen only once; the top ten take 7.7%. V and J are TRBV18 and TRBJ2-3; a weak D match, TRBD1 (5 bases). The material sequenced was peripheral blood, taken on day 0 of AZD1222 vaccination. The receptor comes from an adult in good health. CDR3 coding DNA: TGTGCCAGCTCACCTGACAGCCAGAGCACAGATACGCAGTATTTT. Its protein product is CASSPDSQSTDTQYF.